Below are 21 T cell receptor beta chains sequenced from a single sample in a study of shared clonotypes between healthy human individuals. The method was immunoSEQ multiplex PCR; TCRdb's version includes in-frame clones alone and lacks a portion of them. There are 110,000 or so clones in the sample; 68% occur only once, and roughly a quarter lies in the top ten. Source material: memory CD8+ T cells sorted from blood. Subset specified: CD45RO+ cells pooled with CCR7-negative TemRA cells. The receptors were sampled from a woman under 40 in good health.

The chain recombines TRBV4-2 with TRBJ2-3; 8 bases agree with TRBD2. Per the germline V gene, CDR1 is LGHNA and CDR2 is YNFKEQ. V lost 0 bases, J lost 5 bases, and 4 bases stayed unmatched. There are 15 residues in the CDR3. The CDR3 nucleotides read TGTGCCAGCAGCCAAGATCGTCTAGCGGGAGATACGCAGTATTTT. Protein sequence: CASSQDRLAGDTQYF.

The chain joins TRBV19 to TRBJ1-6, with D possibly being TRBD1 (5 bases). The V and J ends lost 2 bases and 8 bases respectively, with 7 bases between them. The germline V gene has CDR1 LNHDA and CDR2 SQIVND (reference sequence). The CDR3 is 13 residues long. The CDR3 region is CASSIRGDSPLHF. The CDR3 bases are TGTGCCAGTAGTATAAGGGGAGATTCACCCCTCCACTTT.

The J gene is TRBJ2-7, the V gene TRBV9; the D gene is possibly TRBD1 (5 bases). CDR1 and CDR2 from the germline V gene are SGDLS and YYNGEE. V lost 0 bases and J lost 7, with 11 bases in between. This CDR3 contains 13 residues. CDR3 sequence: CASSVGSSGEQYF. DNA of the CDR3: TGTGCCAGCAGCGTAGGAAGCTCAGGGGAGCAGTACTTC. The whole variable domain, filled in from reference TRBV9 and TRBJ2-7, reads DSGVTQTPKHLITATGQRVTLRCSPRSGDLSVYWYQQSLDQGLQFLIQYYNGEERAKGNILERFSAQQFPDLHSELNLSSLELGDSALYFCASSVGSSGEQYFGPGTRLTVT.

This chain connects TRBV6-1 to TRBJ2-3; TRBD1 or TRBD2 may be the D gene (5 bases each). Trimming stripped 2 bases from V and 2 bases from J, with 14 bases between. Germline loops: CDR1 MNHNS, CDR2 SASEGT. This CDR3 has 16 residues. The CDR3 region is CASSERPGTTTDTQYF. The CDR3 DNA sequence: TGTGCCAGCAGTGAACGTCCAGGGACGACCACAGATACGCAGTATTTT.

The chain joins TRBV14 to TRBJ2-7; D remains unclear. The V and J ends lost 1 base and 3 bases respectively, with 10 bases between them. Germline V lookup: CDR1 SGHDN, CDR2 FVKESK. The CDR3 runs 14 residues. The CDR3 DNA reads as TGTGCCAGCAGCCAAGGCCGCAGATACTACGAGCAGTACTTC. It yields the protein CASSQGRRYYEQYF.

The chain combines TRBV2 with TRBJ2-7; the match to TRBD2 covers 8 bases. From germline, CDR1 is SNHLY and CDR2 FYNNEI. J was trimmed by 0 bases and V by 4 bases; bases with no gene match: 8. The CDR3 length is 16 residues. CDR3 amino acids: CASSGGSGTISYEQYF. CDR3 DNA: TGTGCCAGCAGTGGAGGTAGCGGGACTATCTCCTACGAGCAGTACTTC. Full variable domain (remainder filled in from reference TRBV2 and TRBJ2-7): EPEVTQTPSHQVTQMGQEVILRCVPISNHLYFYWYRQILGQKVEFLVSFYNNEISEKSEIFDDQFSVERPDGSNFTLKIRSTKLEDSAMYFCASSGGSGTISYEQYFGPGTRLTVT.

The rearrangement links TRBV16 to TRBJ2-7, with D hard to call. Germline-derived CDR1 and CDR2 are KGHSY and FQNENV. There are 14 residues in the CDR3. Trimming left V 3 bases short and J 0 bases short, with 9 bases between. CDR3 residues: CASSHGRDSYEQYF. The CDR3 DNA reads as TGTGCCAGCAGCCACGGACGAGACTCCTACGAGCAGTACTTC.

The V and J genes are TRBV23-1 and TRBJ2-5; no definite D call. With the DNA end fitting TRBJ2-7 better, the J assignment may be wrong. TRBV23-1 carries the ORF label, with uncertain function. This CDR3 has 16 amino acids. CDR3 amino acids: CAALKGRLRSLDEQYF. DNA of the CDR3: TGCGCCGCCCTGAAAGGGCGTCTCCGAAGTTTGGACGAGCAGTACTTC.

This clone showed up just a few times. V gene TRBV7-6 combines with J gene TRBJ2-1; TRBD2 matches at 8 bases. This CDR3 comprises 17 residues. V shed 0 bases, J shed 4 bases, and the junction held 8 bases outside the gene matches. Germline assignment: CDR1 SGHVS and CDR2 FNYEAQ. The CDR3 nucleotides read TGTGCCAGCAGCTTAGCTGGGGGGACTAGTGGTTACAATGAGCAGTTCTTC. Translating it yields CASSLAGGTSGYNEQFF.

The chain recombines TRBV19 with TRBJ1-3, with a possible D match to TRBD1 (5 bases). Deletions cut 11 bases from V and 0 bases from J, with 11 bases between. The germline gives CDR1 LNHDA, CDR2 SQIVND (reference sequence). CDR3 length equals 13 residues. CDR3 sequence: CAVIDSSGNTIYF. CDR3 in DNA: TGTGCCGTGATTGACAGCTCTGGAAACACCATATATTTT.

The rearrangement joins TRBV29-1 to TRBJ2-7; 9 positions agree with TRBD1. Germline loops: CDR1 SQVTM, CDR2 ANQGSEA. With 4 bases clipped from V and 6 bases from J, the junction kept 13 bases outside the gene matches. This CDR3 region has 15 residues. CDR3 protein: CSVGMIGTGSSEQYF. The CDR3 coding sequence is TGCAGCGTTGGAATGATAGGGACAGGGAGTTCCGAGCAGTACTTC.

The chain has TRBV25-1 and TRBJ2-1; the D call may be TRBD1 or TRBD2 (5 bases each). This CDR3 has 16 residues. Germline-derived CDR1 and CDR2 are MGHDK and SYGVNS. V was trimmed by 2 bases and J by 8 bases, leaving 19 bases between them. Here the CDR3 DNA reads TGTGCCAGCAGTGAACTTTGGGACGACTCGGTCGATGAGCAGTTCTTC. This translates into CASSELWDDSVDEQFF.

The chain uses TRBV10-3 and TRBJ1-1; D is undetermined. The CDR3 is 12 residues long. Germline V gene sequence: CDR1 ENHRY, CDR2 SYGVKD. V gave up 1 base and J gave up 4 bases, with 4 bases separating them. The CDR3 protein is CAISEFSTEAFF. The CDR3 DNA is TGTGCCATCAGTGAGTTTAGCACTGAAGCTTTCTTT.

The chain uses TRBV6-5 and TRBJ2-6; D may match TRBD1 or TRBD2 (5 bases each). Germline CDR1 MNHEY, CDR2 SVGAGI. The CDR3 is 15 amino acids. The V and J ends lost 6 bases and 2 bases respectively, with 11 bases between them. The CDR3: CASRDLGAGANVLTF. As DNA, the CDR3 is TGTGCCAGCAGGGATCTGGGGGCTGGGGCCAACGTCCTGACTTTC.

The CDR3 reads CASSDDSGLANYEQYF. CDR3 nucleotide sequence: TGTGCCAGCAGCGACGATTCGGGACTAGCGAACTACGAGCAGTACTTC. The chain uses TRBV6-6 and TRBJ2-7; 10 nucleotides match TRBD2. The germline CDR1 and CDR2 sequences are MNHNY and SVGAGI (reference sequence). V was pared by 6 bases and J by 3 bases, with 11 bases of the junction left unmatched. The CDR3 contains 16 residues.

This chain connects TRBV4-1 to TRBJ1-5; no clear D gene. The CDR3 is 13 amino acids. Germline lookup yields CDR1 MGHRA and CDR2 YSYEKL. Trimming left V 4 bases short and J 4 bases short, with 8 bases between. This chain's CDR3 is CASSLAENQPQHF. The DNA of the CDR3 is TGCGCCAGCAGCCTAGCCGAAAATCAGCCCCAGCATTTT.

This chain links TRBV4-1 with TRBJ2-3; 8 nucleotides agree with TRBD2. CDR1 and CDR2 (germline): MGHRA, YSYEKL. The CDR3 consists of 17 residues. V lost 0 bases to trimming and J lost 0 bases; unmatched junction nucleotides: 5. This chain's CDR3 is CASSQDPGGRSTDTQYF. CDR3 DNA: TGCGCCAGCAGCCAAGATCCTGGCGGGAGGAGCACAGATACGCAGTATTTT.

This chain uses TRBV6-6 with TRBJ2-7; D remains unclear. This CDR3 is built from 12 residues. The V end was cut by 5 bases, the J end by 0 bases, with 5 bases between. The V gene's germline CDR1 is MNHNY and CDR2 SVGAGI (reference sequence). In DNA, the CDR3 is TGTGCCAGCAGTCGGACCTCCTACGAGCAGTACTTC. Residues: CASSRTSYEQYF.

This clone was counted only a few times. The CDR3 DNA reads TGTGCCAGCAGTGAATCAGAAGGTAGCAATCAGCCCCAGCATTTT. It codes for CASSESEGSNQPQHF. The chain couples TRBV25-1 to TRBJ1-5; D not certain. CDR1 is MGHDK, CDR2 SYGVNS, per germline. Trimming took 1 base from V and 0 from J, leaving 7 bases between them. CDR3 size: 15 residues.

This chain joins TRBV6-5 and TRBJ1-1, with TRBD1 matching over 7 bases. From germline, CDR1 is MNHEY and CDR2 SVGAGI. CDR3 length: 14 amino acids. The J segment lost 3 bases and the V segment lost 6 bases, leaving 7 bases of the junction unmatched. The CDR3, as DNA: TGTGCCAGCAGCTCGACAGGGATGCACACTGAAGCTTTCTTT. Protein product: CASSSTGMHTEAFF.

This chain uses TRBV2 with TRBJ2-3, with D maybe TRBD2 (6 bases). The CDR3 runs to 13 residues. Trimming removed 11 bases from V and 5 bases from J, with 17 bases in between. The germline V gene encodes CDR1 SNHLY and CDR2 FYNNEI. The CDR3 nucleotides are TGTGCCTCCTTGGGACGGGAGAGAGATACGCAGTATTTT. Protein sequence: CASLGRERDTQYF.